The 14 T cell receptor beta chains presented below share a single source sample, sequenced in a study of blood T cell repertoires in COVID-19. Assay: immunoSEQ multiplex PCR; the TCRdb copy retains only in-frame clones and omits some. The sample consists of under 45,000 clones, about nine tenths of them appearing once. Sequences were obtained from peripheral blood. All receptors come from a man in his 60s with active COVID-19.

The chain recombines TRBV5-1 with TRBJ2-3, with 11 bases that match TRBD2. The V and J ends lost 4 bases and 5 bases, in that order; junction bases with no gene match: 6. CDR3 length: 15 amino acids. The germline gives CDR1 SGHRS, CDR2 YFSETQ. For the CDR3, the DNA is TGCGCCAGCAGCGTAACTAGCGGGAGTCAAGATACGCAGTATTTT. Amino acids: CASSVTSGSQDTQYF.

The DNA of the CDR3 is TGTGCCAGCAGCACTCAGACAGAGAACACTGAAGCTTTCTTT. Its protein is CASSTQTENTEAFF. The V call is TRBV5-4, the J call TRBJ1-1; D may be TRBD1 (5 bases). This CDR3 region has 14 residues. Germline V lookup: CDR1 SGHNT, CDR2 YYREEE (reference sequence). The V end lost 4 bases, the J end lost 1 base, and 11 bases lay between the germline ends.

V usage is TRBV9 and J usage is TRBJ1-6; D possibly corresponds to TRBD1 (6 bases). Trimming took off 3 bases at V and 7 bases at J, with 14 bases between the two ends. The germline CDR1 and CDR2 sequences are SGDLS and YYNGEE. This CDR3 spans 15 amino acids. The CDR3 is CASSADRTPNSPLHF. In nucleotides, the CDR3 is TGTGCCAGCAGCGCTGACAGGACGCCGAATTCACCCCTCCACTTT. The variable domain in full, completed from reference TRBV9 and TRBJ1-6, reads DSGVTQTPKHLITATGQRVTLRCSPRSGDLSVYWYQQSLDQGLQFLIQYYNGEERAKGNILERFSAQQFPDLHSELNLSSLELGDSALYFCASSADRTPNSPLHFGNGTRLTVT.

The chain combines TRBV27 with TRBJ2-7; 10 bases are a match to TRBD1. V trimming: 7 bases; J trimming: 4 bases; junction bases outside the gene matches: 16. Germline V lookup: CDR1 MNHEY, CDR2 SMNVEV (reference sequence). This CDR3 contains 17 residues. The CDR3 reads CASKVSTTGTGVYEQYF. CDR3 nucleotide sequence: TGTGCCAGCAAAGTCTCTACAACCGGGACAGGGGTTTACGAGCAGTACTTC.

This clone is a singleton in its sample. This sequence joins TRBV9 and TRBJ2-3, with a tentative D call TRBD2 (6 bases). The V and J ends lost 0 bases and 5 bases respectively, with 7 bases between them. CDR1 and CDR2 (germline): SGDLS, YYNGEE. There are 13 residues in the CDR3. The CDR3 nucleotides are TGTGCCAGCAGCGTAGGCGGGGTAGATACGCAGTATTTT. Translation gives CASSVGGVDTQYF.

CDR3: CASSEALGGPGGTNEQFF. DNA for the CDR3: TGTGCCAGCAGTGAAGCGCTTGGGGGACCGGGAGGGACCAATGAGCAGTTCTTC. The chain combines TRBV2 with TRBJ2-1, with 8 bases matching TRBD2. J lost 6 bases, V lost 0 bases, and 13 bases had no gene match. Germline V gene lookup returns CDR1 SNHLY and CDR2 FYNNEI. The CDR3 runs to 18 residues.

This clone occurred once. This chain connects TRBV3-1 (or the pseudogene TRBV3-2) to TRBJ2-5; 8 bases agree with TRBD1. Germline loops: CDR1 LGHDT, CDR2 YNNKEL (reference sequence). The CDR3 extends over 14 amino acids. With V trimmed by 2 bases and J by 5 bases, 4 bases remained unmatched. CDR3 in amino acids: CASSQSGGGETQYF. CDR3 nucleotides: TGTGCCAGCAGCCAATCAGGGGGCGGTGAGACCCAGTACTTC.

The chain employs TRBV6-6 and TRBJ2-7; a possible D gene is TRBD1 (6 bases). Germline V gene sequence: CDR1 MNHNY, CDR2 SVGAGI (reference sequence). V was shortened by 2 bases and J by 7 bases, with 15 bases between the two germline ends. The CDR3 is 14 amino acids. This CDR3 reads CASSYGQGMGEQYF. DNA for the CDR3: TGTGCCAGCAGTTACGGCCAGGGGATGGGAGAGCAGTACTTC.

The gene calls are TRBV5-4 and TRBJ2-1; TRBD2 matches at 12 bases. Germline CDR1 SGHNT, CDR2 YYREEE (reference sequence). This CDR3 comprises 14 residues. After removal of 9 bases from V and 6 bases from J, the junction contained 7 bases not matched to a gene. The CDR3 coding sequence is TGTGCCACACGGACTAGCGGGATGGTCAATGAGCAGTTCTTC. Translated: CATRTSGMVNEQFF.

CDR3 coding DNA: TGTGCCAGCAGCTTGGCAGCAGCGGGAGGGAGTTACAATGAGCAGTTCTTC. Translating it yields CASSLAAAGGSYNEQFF. The chain combines TRBV5-5 with TRBJ2-1; 10 bases agree with TRBD2. V shed 0 bases and J 4 bases; nucleotides not matched to a gene: 7. The germline gives CDR1 SGHKS, CDR2 YYEKEE (reference sequence). The CDR3 spans 17 residues.

The chain employs TRBV7-2 and TRBJ1-2, with D possibly matching TRBD1 (6 bases). There are 14 residues in the CDR3. Per germline, CDR1 SGHTA and CDR2 FQGNSA. Between the trimmed V and J ends, which lost 3 bases and 7 bases, there was a span of 15 bases. The CDR3 nucleotides read TGTGCCAGCAGCTTTAACCAGGGGTCAGGTGGCTACACCTTC. Translation gives CASSFNQGSGGYTF.

This clone was detected a few times. This chain joins TRBV2 and TRBJ2-2; TRBD2 aligns across 7 bases. Germline trimming cut 9 bases from V and 7 bases from J; bases unmatched to any gene: 8. Germline V CDR1 and CDR2: SNHLY, FYNNEI. The CDR3 is 13 amino acids. CDR3 sequence: CARQREGIGELFF. CDR3 coding DNA: TGTGCCAGGCAGCGGGAAGGGATCGGGGAGCTGTTTTTT.

The rearrangement uses TRBV3-1 (or the pseudogene TRBV3-2) and TRBJ2-1; possible D gene TRBD1, 6 bases. The CDR3 covers 15 residues. Germline values: CDR1 LGHDT, CDR2 YNNKEL (reference sequence). V shed 0 bases and J shed 2 bases, with 8 bases lying between them. DNA for the CDR3: TGTGCCAGCAGCCAAGAACAGGGCACCTACAATGAGCAGTTCTTC. As protein: CASSQEQGTYNEQFF.

Only a few counts were recorded for this clone. The chain couples TRBV9 to TRBJ2-7; weak D call: TRBD2 (6 bases). Germline CDR1 reads SGDLS; CDR2 reads YYNGEE. Trimming took off 0 bases at V and 6 bases at J, with 22 bases between the two ends. The CDR3 spans 17 residues. CDR3 region: CASSVEAGWGVKSEQYF. Written as DNA, the CDR3 is TGTGCCAGCAGCGTAGAAGCAGGATGGGGGGTGAAATCCGAGCAGTACTTC. Using reference TRBV9 and TRBJ2-7 for the parts outside the CDR3, the full variable domain is DSGVTQTPKHLITATGQRVTLRCSPRSGDLSVYWYQQSLDQGLQFLIQYYNGEERAKGNILERFSAQQFPDLHSELNLSSLELGDSALYFCASSVEAGWGVKSEQYFGPGTRLTVT.